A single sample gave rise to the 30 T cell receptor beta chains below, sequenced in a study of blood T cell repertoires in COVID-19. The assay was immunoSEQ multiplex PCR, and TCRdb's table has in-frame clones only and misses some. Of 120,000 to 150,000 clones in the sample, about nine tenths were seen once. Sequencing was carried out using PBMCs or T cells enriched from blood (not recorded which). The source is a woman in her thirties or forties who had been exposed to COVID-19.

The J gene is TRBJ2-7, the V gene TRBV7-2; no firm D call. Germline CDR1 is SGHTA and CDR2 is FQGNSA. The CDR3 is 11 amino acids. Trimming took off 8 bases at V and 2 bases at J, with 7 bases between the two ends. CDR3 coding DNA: TGTGCCAGCGGCCCCGCCTACGAGCAGTACTTC. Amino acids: CASGPAYEQYF.

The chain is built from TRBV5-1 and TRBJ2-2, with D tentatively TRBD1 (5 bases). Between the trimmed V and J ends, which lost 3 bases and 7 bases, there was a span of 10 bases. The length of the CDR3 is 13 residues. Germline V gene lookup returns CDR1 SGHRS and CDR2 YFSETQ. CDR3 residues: CASSWQGNGELFF. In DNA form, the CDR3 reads TGCGCCAGCAGCTGGCAGGGTAACGGGGAGCTGTTTTTT.

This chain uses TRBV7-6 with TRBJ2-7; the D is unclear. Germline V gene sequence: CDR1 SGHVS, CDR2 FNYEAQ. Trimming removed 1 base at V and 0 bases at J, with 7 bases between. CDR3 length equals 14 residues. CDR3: CASSLETSSYEQYF. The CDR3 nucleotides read TGTGCCAGCAGCTTAGAAACGAGCTCCTACGAGCAGTACTTC.

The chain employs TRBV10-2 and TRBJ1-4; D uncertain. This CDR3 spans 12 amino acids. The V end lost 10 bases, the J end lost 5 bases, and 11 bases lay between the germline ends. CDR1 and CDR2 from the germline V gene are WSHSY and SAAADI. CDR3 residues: CATRMSNEKLFF. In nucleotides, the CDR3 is TGCGCCACCCGTATGTCCAATGAAAAACTGTTTTTT.

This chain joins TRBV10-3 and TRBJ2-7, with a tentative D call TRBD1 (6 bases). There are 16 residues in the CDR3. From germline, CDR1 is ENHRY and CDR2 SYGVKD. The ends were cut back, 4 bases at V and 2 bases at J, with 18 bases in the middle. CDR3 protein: CAISGPTGPDTYEQYF. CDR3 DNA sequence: TGTGCCATCAGTGGCCCTACAGGGCCTGACACCTACGAGCAGTACTTC.

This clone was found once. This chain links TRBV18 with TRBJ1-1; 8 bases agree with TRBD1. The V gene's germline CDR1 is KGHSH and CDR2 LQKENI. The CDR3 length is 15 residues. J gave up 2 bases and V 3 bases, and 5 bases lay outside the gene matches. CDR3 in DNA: TGTGCCAGCTCACCGGGACAGGCGGGAAACACTGAAGCTTTCTTT. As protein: CASSPGQAGNTEAFF.

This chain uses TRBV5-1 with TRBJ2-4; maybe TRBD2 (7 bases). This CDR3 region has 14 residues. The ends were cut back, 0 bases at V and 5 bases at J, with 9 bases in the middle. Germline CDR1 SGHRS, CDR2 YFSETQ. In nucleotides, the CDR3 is TGCGCCAGCAGCTTGGACGGGGGGCAAAACATTCAGTACTTC. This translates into CASSLDGGQNIQYF.

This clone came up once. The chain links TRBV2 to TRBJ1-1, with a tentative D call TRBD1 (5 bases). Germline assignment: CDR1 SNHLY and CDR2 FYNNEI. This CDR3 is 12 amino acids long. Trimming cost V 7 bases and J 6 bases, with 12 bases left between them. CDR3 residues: CASNPGLAEAFF. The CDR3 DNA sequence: TGTGCCAGCAACCCAGGGTTGGCTGAAGCTTTCTTT. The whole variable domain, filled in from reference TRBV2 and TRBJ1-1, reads EPEVTQTPSHQVTQMGQEVILRCVPISNHLYFYWYRQILGQKVEFLVSFYNNEISEKSEIFDDQFSVERPDGSNFTLKIRSTKLEDSAMYFCASNPGLAEAFFGQGTRLTVV.

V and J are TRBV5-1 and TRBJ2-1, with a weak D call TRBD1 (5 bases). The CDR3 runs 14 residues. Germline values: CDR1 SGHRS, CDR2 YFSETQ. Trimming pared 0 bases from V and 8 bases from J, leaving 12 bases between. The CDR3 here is CASSLAQDNYEQFF. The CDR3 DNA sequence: TGCGCCAGCAGCTTGGCCCAGGACAACTATGAGCAGTTCTTC.

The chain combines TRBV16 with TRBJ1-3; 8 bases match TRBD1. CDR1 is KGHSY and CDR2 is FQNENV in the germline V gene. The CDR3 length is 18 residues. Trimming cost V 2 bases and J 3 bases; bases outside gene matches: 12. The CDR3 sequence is CASSQSDTRGLGGNTIYF. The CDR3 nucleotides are TGTGCCAGCAGCCAAAGCGACACCAGGGGGCTTGGTGGAAACACCATATATTTT.

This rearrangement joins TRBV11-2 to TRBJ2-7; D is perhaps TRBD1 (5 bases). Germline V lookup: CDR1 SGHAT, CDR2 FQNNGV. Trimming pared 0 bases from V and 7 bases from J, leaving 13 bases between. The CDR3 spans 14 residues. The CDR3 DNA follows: TGTGCCAGCAGCTTAGATAAGGGGCCTGGGGAGCAGTACTTC. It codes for CASSLDKGPGEQYF.

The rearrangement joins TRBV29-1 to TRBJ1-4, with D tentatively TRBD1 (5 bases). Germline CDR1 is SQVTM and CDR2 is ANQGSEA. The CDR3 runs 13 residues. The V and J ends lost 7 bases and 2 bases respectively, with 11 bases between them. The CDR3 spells CSGRGSTNEKLFF. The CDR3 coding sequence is TGCAGCGGGCGGGGGTCTACTAATGAAAAACTGTTTTTT.

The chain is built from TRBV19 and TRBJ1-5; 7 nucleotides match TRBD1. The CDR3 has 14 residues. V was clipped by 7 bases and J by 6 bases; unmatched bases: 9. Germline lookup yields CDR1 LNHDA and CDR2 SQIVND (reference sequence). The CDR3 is CASMGQGVIQPQHF. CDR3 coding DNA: TGTGCCAGTATGGGGCAGGGGGTGATTCAGCCCCAGCATTTT.

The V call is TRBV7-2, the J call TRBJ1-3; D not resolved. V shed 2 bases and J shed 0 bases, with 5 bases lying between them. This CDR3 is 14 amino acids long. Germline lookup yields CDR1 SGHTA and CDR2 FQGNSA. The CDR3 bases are TGTGCCAGCAGCTTACCGGGCTCTGGAAACACCATATATTTT. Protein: CASSLPGSGNTIYF.

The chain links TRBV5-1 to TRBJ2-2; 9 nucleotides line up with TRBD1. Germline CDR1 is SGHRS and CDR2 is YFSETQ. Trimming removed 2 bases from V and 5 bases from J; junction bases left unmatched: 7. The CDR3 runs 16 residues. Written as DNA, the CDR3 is TGCGCCAGCAGCTTTACCGGGACAGGGATAACCGGGGAGCTGTTTTTT. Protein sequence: CASSFTGTGITGELFF.

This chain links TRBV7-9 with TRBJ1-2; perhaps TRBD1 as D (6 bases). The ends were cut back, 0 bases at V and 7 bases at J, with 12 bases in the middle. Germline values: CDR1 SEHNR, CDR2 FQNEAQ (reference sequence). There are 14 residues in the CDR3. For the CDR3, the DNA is TGTGCCAGCAGCTTAGCGCTTGGGGGCCCTGGCTACACCTTC. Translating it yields CASSLALGGPGYTF.

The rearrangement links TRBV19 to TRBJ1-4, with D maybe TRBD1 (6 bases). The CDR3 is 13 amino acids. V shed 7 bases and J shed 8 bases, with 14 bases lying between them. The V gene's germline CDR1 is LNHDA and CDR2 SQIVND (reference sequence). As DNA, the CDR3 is TGTGCCAGTACTGGGGGCGAGCGCGAAAAACTGTTTTTT. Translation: CASTGGEREKLFF. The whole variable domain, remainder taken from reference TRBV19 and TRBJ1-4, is DGGITQSPKYLFRKEGQNVTLSCEQNLNHDAMYWYRQDPGQGLRLIYYSQIVNDFQKGDIAEGYSVSREKKESFPLTVTSAQKNPTAFYLCASTGGEREKLFFGSGTQLSVL.

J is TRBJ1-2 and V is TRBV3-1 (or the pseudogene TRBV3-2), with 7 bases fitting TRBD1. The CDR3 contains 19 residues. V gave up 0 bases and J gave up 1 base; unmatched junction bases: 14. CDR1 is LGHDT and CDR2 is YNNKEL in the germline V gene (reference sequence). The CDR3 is CASSQDNSVQDRINYGYTF. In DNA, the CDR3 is TGTGCCAGCAGCCAAGACAACTCGGTCCAGGACAGGATTAACTATGGCTACACCTTC.

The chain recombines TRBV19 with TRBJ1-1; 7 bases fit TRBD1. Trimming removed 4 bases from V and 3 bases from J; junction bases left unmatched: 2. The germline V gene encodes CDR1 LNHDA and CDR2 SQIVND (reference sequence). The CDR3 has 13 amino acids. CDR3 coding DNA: TGTGCCAGTAGTACCGACAGGGACACTGAAGCTTTCTTT. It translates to CASSTDRDTEAFF.

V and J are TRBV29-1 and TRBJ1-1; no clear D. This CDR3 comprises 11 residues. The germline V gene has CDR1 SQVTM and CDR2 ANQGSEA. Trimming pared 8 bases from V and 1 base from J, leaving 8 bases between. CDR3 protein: CSSESNTEAFF. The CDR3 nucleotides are TGCAGCTCCGAGTCGAACACTGAAGCTTTCTTT.

CDR3 in amino acids: CASRGTTNTEAFF. The CDR3 DNA follows: TGTGCCAGCAGGGGGACTACGAACACTGAAGCTTTCTTT. The chain carries TRBV6-6 and TRBJ1-1; D may be TRBD1 (5 bases). Germline values: CDR1 MNHNY, CDR2 SVGAGI (reference sequence). V lost 6 bases and J 1 base, leaving 9 bases between the germline ends. CDR3 length: 13 amino acids.

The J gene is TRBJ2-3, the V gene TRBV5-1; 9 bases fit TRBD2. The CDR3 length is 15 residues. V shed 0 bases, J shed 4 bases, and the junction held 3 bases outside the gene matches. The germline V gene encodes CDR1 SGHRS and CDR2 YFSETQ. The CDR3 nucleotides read TGCGCCAGCAGCTTGGGAGCGGGAGGCCCAGATACGCAGTATTTT. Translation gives CASSLGAGGPDTQYF.

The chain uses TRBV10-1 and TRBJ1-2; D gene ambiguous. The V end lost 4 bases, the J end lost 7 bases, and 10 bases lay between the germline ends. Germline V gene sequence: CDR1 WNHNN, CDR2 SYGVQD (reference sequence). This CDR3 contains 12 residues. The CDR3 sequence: CASSGNSGGYTF. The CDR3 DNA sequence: TGCGCCAGCAGTGGGAACAGCGGTGGCTACACCTTC.

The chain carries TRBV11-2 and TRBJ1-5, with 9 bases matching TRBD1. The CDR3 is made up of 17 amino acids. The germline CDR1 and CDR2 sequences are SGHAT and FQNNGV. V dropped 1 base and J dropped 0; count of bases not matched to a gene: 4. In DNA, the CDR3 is TGTGCCAGCAGCTTAGGGACAGGGGTCCTTAGCAATCAGCCCCAGCATTTT. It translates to CASSLGTGVLSNQPQHF.

The CDR3 region is CASSQDRGTGVGYTF. DNA for the CDR3: TGCGCCAGCAGCCAAGATCGGGGGACAGGGGTGGGCTACACCTTC. V and J are TRBV4-3 and TRBJ1-2; 10 nucleotides agree with TRBD1. Germline V gene sequence: CDR1 LGHNA, CDR2 YSLEER. J gave up 8 bases and V 0 bases, and 6 bases lay outside the gene matches. This CDR3 spans 15 amino acids.

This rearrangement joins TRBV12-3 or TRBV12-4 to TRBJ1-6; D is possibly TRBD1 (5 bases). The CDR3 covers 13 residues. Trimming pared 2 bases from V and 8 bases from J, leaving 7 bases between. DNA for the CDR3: TGTGCCAGCAGTTTACGGGGGTATTCACCCCTCCACTTT. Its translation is CASSLRGYSPLHF.

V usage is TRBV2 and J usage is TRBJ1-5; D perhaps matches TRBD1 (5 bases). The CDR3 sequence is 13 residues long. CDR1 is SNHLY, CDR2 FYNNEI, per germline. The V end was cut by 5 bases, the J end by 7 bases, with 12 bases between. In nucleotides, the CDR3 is TGTGCCAGCAGTTCCATGGGGGGACAGCCCCAGCATTTT. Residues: CASSSMGGQPQHF. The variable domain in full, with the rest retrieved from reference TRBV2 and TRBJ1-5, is EPEVTQTPSHQVTQMGQEVILRCVPISNHLYFYWYRQILGQKVEFLVSFYNNEISEKSEIFDDQFSVERPDGSNFTLKIRSTKLEDSAMYFCASSSMGGQPQHFGDGTRLSIL.

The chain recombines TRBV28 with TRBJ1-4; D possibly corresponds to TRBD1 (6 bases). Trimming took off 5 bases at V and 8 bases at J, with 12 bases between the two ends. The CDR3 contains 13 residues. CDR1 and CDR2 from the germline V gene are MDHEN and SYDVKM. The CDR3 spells CASSAGTLEKLFF. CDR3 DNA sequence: TGTGCCAGCAGTGCCGGGACACTCGAAAAACTGTTTTTT.

The CDR3 loop is CASSLGTGVLAGELFF. In nucleotides, the CDR3 is TGCGCCAGCAGCTTGGGGACAGGGGTTCTGGCCGGGGAGCTGTTTTTT. The chain carries TRBV5-1 and TRBJ2-2; 9 positions agree with TRBD1. The CDR3 consists of 16 residues. Looked up from germline, CDR1 is SGHRS and CDR2 is YFSETQ. The V and J ends lost 0 bases and 6 bases, in that order; junction bases with no gene match: 6.

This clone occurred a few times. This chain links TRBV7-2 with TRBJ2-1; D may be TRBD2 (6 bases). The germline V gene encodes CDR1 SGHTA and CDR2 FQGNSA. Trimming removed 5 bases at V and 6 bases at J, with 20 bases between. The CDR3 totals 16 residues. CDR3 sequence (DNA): TGTGCCAGCAGCGTGGGGGGACTCCGGGGTATCAATGAGCAGTTCTTC. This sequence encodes CASSVGGLRGINEQFF.